This T cell receptor (beta chain) was captured by sequencing in a study of cytomegalovirus exposure and HLA in healthy donors. Of note for this clone: Because the CDR3's place on the DNA is in doubt, the DNA is left out and the CDR3 is given as listed by TCRdb.

Including both end residues, the CDR3 is 13 amino acids long. Germline CDR1 and CDR2: MNHEY and SVGAGI. 13 Jbeta primers and 60 Vbeta primers were used for the PCR. Method: immunoSEQ multiplex PCR; TCRdb's copy keeps in-frame clones and lacks some. The sample has 90,000 to 150,000 clones, over 15% seen once. The sequence was collected from a woman between 18 and 30 years old in good health and CMV-seronegative. The sample comprised PBMCs. This sequence joins TRBV6-5 and TRBJ2-7; the listed D gene, TRBD2, was not tested against the DNA. CDR3 sequence: CASSSSGYYEQYF.